The clone carrying this T cell receptor beta chain has only one observation. Its antigen is not known. Produced via immunoSEQ multiplex PCR; TCRdb's table is partial and in-frame only. The top ten hold approximately 15% of the sample, which has approximately 120,000 clones, approximately 91% seen once. The CDR3 contains 16 residues. V gave up 1 base and J gave up 2 bases, with 12 bases separating them. Germline lookup yields CDR1 LNHDA and CDR2 SQIVND (reference sequence). The entry originates in a study of T cell responses to AZD1222 COVID-19 vaccine. As for the study in general: Second doses that came at about 4 or about 12 weeks were put together. Findings and caveats of the study: There were repertoire samples only from the period after the peak T cell response.

Sequences were derived from peripheral blood, sampled on day 0 of AZD1222 vaccination. This TCR was sampled from an adult in good health. J is TRBJ2-1 and V is TRBV19; D gene ambiguous. The CDR3 region is CASSIGPRLAYNEQFF. The CDR3 bases are TGTGCCAGTAGTATAGGGCCCAGGCTAGCCTACAATGAGCAGTTCTTC. The whole variable domain, filled in from reference TRBV19 and TRBJ2-1, reads DGGITQSPKYLFRKEGQNVTLSCEQNLNHDAMYWYRQDPGQGLRLIYYSQIVNDFQKGDIAEGYSVSREKKESFPLTVTSAQKNPTAFYLCASSIGPRLAYNEQFFGPGTRLTVL.